This passage covers 18 T cell receptor beta chains from one sample sequenced in a study of control samples from healthy donors and cancer patients. The repertoire was sequenced with immunoSEQ multiplex PCR; TCRdb's copy has only in-frame clones and lacks some. The table includes fewer than 130,000 clones, over 75% detected once. What was sequenced was PBMCs. These receptors all stem from a woman aged 60-75 years with lung cancer.

The J gene is TRBJ1-2, the V gene TRBV7-2; D remains ambiguous. V was shortened by 5 bases and J by 8 bases, with 15 bases between the two germline ends. The germline V gene has CDR1 SGHTA and CDR2 FQGNSA. This CDR3 spans 13 amino acids. The CDR3 is CASSPYRAKGYTF. The CDR3 DNA reads TGTGCCAGCAGCCCGTACCGGGCGAAAGGCTACACCTTC.

This rearrangement joins TRBV5-1 to TRBJ1-6; no reliable D call. The V and J ends lost 3 bases and 7 bases respectively, with 17 bases between them. From germline, CDR1 is SGHRS and CDR2 YFSETQ. The CDR3 has 16 amino acids. The CDR3 coding sequence is TGCGCCAGCAGCTCCCGGGCCCCTGGGGAGAATTCACCCCTCCACTTT. Its protein product is CASSSRAPGENSPLHF. The full variable domain, in which reference TRBV5-1 and TRBJ1-6 provide the parts outside the CDR3, is KAGVTQTPRYLIKTRGQQVTLSCSPISGHRSVSWYQQTPGQGLQFLFEYFSETQRNKGNFPGRFSGRQFSNSRSEMNVSTLELGDSALYLCASSSRAPGENSPLHFGNGTRLTVT.

The rearrangement uses TRBV2 and TRBJ2-1, with D perhaps matching TRBD1 or TRBD2 (5 bases each). Germline loops: CDR1 SNHLY, CDR2 FYNNEI. This CDR3 is built from 14 residues. With 3 bases removed from V and 8 bases from J, the gap between germline ends came to 14 bases. As DNA, the CDR3 is TGTGCCAGCAGTGAGTGGGGGTTTAAGGATGAGCAGTTCTTC. Protein product: CASSEWGFKDEQFF.

V is TRBV7-9 and J is TRBJ2-3; D is perhaps TRBD2 (6 bases). The germline V and J ends were trimmed by 3 bases and 7 bases, with 14 bases remaining between them. CDR3 length: 14 residues. The germline V gene has CDR1 SEHNR and CDR2 FQNEAQ (reference sequence). The CDR3 sequence: CASSLSAGYNTQYF. In DNA form, the CDR3 reads TGTGCCAGCAGCTTGAGCGCGGGGTATAATACGCAGTATTTT.

This chain links TRBV14 with TRBJ2-1; D not certain. The V and J ends lost 0 bases and 7 bases respectively, with 10 bases between them. Germline V lookup: CDR1 SGHDN, CDR2 FVKESK. The CDR3 is made up of 14 amino acids. The CDR3 reads CASSQETVFNEQFF. In DNA form, the CDR3 reads TGTGCCAGCAGCCAAGAAACTGTATTTAATGAGCAGTTCTTC.

This clone occurred a few times. V and J are TRBV7-2 and TRBJ1-1; possibly TRBD1 for D (5 bases). The V gene lost 2 bases and the J gene lost 2 bases, with 9 bases spanning the gap. In germline, CDR1 is SGHTA, CDR2 FQGNSA. The CDR3 is made up of 14 amino acids. In DNA form, the CDR3 reads TGTGCCAGCAGCTTATGGGACGCCAACACTGAAGCTTTCTTT. Translation: CASSLWDANTEAFF.

V usage is TRBV5-1 and J usage is TRBJ2-5; D is unresolved. V was pared by 4 bases and J by 5 bases, with 9 bases between. CDR3 size: 12 residues. Germline V lookup: CDR1 SGHRS, CDR2 YFSETQ. CDR3 sequence (DNA): TGCGCCAGCAGCCTTGGGCGGGAGACCCAGTACTTC. It yields the protein CASSLGRETQYF. The variable domain in full, completed from reference TRBV5-1 and TRBJ2-5, reads KAGVTQTPRYLIKTRGQQVTLSCSPISGHRSVSWYQQTPGQGLQFLFEYFSETQRNKGNFPGRFSGRQFSNSRSEMNVSTLELGDSALYLCASSLGRETQYFGPGTRLLVL.

The CDR3 region has the DNA TGTGCCAGCTCACCACCCGTCCAGCCCTACGAGCAGTACTTC. The encoded protein is CASSPPVQPYEQYF. The rearrangement joins TRBV18 to TRBJ2-7; D gene unclear. Between the trimmed V and J ends, which lost 0 bases and 2 bases, there was a span of 8 bases. CDR1 is KGHSH, CDR2 LQKENI, per germline. This CDR3 spans 14 amino acids.

This chain links TRBV21-1 with TRBJ2-1; the DNA was not used to check the table's D call, TRBD1. TRBV21-1 has pseudogene status. This CDR3 has 16 amino acids. In DNA, the CDR3 is TGTGCCAGCAGCAAAGGATGGGGACAGCATAACAATGAGCAGTTCTTC. This translates into CASSKGWGQHNNEQFF.

This clone appeared a single time. The rearrangement joins TRBV5-8 to TRBJ1-1; 12 positions agree with TRBD1. Germline loops: CDR1 SGHTS, CDR2 YDEGEE. The CDR3 contains 15 residues. The J segment lost 4 bases and the V segment lost 4 bases, leaving 5 bases of the junction unmatched. CDR3: CASSTGQGASTEAFF. CDR3 coding DNA: TGTGCCAGCAGCACGGGACAGGGGGCGAGCACTGAAGCTTTCTTT.

The V gene is TRBV7-9, the J gene TRBJ2-1; tentative D call: TRBD2 (6 bases). Trimming pared 10 bases from V and 4 bases from J, leaving 20 bases between. The germline CDR1 and CDR2 sequences are SEHNR and FQNEAQ (reference sequence). The length of the CDR3 is 15 residues. The CDR3, as DNA: TGTGCCATCAGGAAAGGACGGGAGAGTTACAATGAGCAGTTCTTC. It is translated as CAIRKGRESYNEQFF.

This chain joins TRBV18 and TRBJ1-1; D gene unclear. The V end was cut by 7 bases, the J end by 1 base, with 13 bases between. Germline V gives CDR1 KGHSH, CDR2 LQKENI. CDR3 length: 14 residues. The CDR3 here is CASFPTAANTEAFF. CDR3 nucleotide sequence: TGTGCCAGCTTCCCCACGGCGGCGAACACTGAAGCTTTCTTT.

Remarks on this clone: This sample includes further DNA sequences coding for the same CDR3. The rearrangement uses TRBV3-1 (or the pseudogene TRBV3-2) and TRBJ2-3, with D possibly matching TRBD1 (6 bases). Germline CDR1 reads LGHDT; CDR2 reads YNNKEL (reference sequence). CDR3 length equals 13 residues. The V end was cut by 8 bases, the J end by 1 base, with 10 bases between. As DNA, the CDR3 is TGTGCCAGCTCCAGGGGCGGCACAGATACGCAGTATTTT. Residues: CASSRGGTDTQYF.

The CDR3 sequence: CASGSLGEKNTEAFF. The CDR3, as DNA: TGTGCCAGCGGCTCCCTTGGAGAGAAGAACACTGAAGCTTTCTTT. This chain links TRBV13 with TRBJ1-1; D is uncertain. Trimming removed 8 bases at V and 1 base at J, with 17 bases between. Germline CDR1 is PRHDT and CDR2 is FYEKMQ (reference sequence). The CDR3 covers 15 residues.

V usage is TRBV11-2 and J usage is TRBJ2-5; 12 bases align to TRBD2. The CDR3 has 16 residues. After removal of 5 bases from V and 2 bases from J, the junction contained 6 bases not matched to a gene. Germline CDR1 is SGHAT and CDR2 is FQNNGV. The CDR3 nucleotides are TGTGCCAGCAGCCCGACGACTAGCGGGGGACAAGAGACCCAGTACTTC. Protein product: CASSPTTSGGQETQYF.

The rearrangement links TRBV19 to TRBJ1-1; a weak D match, TRBD1 (5 bases). The CDR3 is 14 residues long. Looked up from germline, CDR1 is LNHDA and CDR2 is SQIVND (reference sequence). Trimming took off 6 bases at V and 6 bases at J, with 17 bases between the two ends. The CDR3 sequence is CASRFTGPGAEAFF. CDR3 DNA: TGTGCCAGTAGATTTACAGGTCCGGGCGCTGAAGCTTTCTTT.

The chain joins TRBV24-1 to TRBJ1-2; D remains unclear. V lost 6 bases, J lost 5 bases, and 6 bases lay in between. The CDR3 extends over 11 amino acids. Germline assignment: CDR1 KGHDR and CDR2 SFDVKD. CDR3 coding DNA: TGTGCCACCAGTAAGGATTATGGCTACACCTTC. Translation: CATSKDYGYTF.

CDR3 sequence (DNA): TGTGCCAGCAGTTACGTACAGAATCAGCCCCAGCATTTT. It specifies CASSYVQNQPQHF. J is TRBJ1-5 and V is TRBV6-2 or TRBV6-3, with no clear D. The V end lost 2 bases, the J end lost 4 bases, and 6 bases lay between the germline ends. Germline-derived CDR1 and CDR2 are MNHEY and SVGEGT. This CDR3 region has 13 residues.